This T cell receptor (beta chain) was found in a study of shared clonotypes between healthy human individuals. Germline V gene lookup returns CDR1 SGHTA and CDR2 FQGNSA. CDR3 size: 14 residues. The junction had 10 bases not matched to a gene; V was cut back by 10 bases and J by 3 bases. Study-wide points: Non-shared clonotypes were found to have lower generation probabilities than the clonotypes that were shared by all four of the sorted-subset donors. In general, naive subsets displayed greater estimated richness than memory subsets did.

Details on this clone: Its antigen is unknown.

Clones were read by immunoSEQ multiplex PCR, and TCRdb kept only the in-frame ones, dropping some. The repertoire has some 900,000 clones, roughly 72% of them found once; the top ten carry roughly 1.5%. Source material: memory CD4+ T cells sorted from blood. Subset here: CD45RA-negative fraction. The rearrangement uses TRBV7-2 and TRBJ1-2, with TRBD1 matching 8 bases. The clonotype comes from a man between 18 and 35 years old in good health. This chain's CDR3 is CAKRQGARYYGYTF. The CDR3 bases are TGTGCCAAGCGGCAGGGGGCGAGATACTATGGCTACACCTTC.